This note documents a single T cell receptor (beta chain) sequence. Seattle participants joined during active infection and were tracked over time. This sample was taken from a study of blood T cell repertoires in COVID-19. Method: immunoSEQ multiplex PCR; TCRdb's copy keeps in-frame clones and lacks some. The repertoire holds approximately 300,000 clones, with 90% as singletons. The germline gives CDR1 MDHEN, CDR2 SYDVKM. V was pared by 4 bases and J by 0 bases, with 10 bases between. CDR3 length: 15 residues. The V call is TRBV28, the J call TRBJ1-5; D unclear. The sample comprised peripheral blood. The receptor was derived from a woman in her thirties with COVID-19, enrolled during active disease. CDR3 protein: CASSYLGISNQPQHF. In nucleotides, the CDR3 is TGTGCCAGCAGTTACTTGGGCATTAGCAATCAGCCCCAGCATTTT.